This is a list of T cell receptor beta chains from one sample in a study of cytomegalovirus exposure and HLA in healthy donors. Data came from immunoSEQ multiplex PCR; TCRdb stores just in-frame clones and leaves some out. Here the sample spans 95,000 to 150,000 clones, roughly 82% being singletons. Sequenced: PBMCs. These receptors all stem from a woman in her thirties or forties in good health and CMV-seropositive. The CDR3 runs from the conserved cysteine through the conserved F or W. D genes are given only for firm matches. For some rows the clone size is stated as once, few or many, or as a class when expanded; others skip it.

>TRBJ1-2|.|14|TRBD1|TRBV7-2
TGTGCCAGCAGCGACGGACAGGGGGTCTATGGCTACACCTTC
CASSDGQGVYGYTF
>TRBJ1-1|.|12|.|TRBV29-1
TGCAGCGTTTGGGGGGGTACTCCTGAAGCTTTCTTT
CSVWGGTPEAFF
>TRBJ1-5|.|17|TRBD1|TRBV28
TGTGCCAGCAGTTTATACGCCGGGACAGGGATTGGTCAGCCCCAGCATTTT
CASSLYAGTGIGQPQHF
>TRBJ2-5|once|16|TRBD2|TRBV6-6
TGTGCCAGCAGTTACGAGATCGGACAAGCGGGAGGGACCCAGTACTTC
CASSYEIGQAGGTQYF
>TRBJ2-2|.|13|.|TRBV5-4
TGTGCCAGCAGCCTCCGAGAGACCGGGGAGCTGTTTTTT
CASSLRETGELFF
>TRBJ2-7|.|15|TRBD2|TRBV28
TGTGCCAGCAGTTTAGGGGCTAGCGGGAGGTACGAGCAGTACTTC
CASSLGASGRYEQYF
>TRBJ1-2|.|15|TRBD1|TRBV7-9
TGTGCCAGCAGCTTAGTAAGCAGGGGGGAACGTGGCTACACCTTC
CASSLVSRGERGYTF
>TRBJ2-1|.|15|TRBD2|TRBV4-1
TGCGCCAGCAGCTCGACTAGCGGGGGGCCCAATGAGCAGTTCTTC
CASSSTSGGPNEQFF
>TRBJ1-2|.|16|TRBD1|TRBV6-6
TGTGCCAGCACCAAGGGTAGTGACAGGGGCGACTATGGCTACACCTTC
CASTKGSDRGDYGYTF
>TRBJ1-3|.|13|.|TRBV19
TGTGCCAGTATCGGCGGGGCAGGAAACACCATATATTTT
CASIGGAGNTIYF
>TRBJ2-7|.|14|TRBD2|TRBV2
TGTGCCAGCAGCACCGGGGGGGGAGCCTACGAGCAGTACTTC
CASSTGGGAYEQYF
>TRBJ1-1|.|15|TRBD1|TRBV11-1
TGTGCCAGCGGCTTAACAGGGGGCGCAAACACTGAAGCTTTCTTT
CASGLTGGANTEAFF
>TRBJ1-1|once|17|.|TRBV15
TGTGCCACCAGCAGATCTTACAATTTTGCAGGCAACACTGAAGCTTTCTTT
CATSRSYNFAGNTEAFF
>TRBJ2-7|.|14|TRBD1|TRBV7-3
TGTGCCAGCAGCCTCGGGACAGGTTCCTACGAGCAGTACTTC
CASSLGTGSYEQYF
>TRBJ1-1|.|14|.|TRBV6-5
TGTGCCAGCAGTTACTCGTCGGCGGACACTGAAGCTTTCTTT
CASSYSSADTEAFF
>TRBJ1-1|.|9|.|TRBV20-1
TGCAGTCCAGGCCTCACAGCTTTCTTT
CSPGLTAFF
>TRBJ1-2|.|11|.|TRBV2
TGTGCCAGCAGTGAAGTGGCTCCCCGCACCTTC
CASSEVAPRTF
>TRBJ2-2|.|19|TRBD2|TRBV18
TGTGCCAGCTCACCACCCGGACTAGCGGGAGGACTGAACACCGGGGAGCTGTTTTTT
CASSPPGLAGGLNTGELFF
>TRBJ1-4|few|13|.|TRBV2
TGTGCCAGCAGTGAACCCCGGAATGAAAAACTGTTTTTT
CASSEPRNEKLFF
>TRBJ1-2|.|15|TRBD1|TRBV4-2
TGTGCCAGCAGCAATCCGGGACAGCTTAACTATGGCTACACCTTC
CASSNPGQLNYGYTF
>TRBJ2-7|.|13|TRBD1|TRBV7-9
TGTGCCAGCAGTGGACAGGCAGGGTACGAGCAGTACTTC
CASSGQAGYEQYF
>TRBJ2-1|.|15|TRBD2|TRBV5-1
TGCGCCAGCAGCTCCGGGACTAGCGGGGGGGCCTTACAGTTCTTC
CASSSGTSGGALQFF
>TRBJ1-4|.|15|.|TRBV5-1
TGCGCCAGCAGCCTCCAGGGTATCTCTAATGAAAAACTGTTTTTT
CASSLQGISNEKLFF
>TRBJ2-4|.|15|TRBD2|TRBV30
TGTGCCTGGAGTTCCCCTCCCAGCGGGAGGAACATTCAGTACTTC
CAWSSPPSGRNIQYF
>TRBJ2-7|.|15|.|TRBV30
TGTGCCTGGATGAAGGGAGGCCCCCCTCCCTACGAGCAGTACTTC
CAWMKGGPPPYEQYF
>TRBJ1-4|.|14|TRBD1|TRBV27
TGTGCCAGCAGTTTAGGGGGGACAGCTGAAAAACTGTTTTTT
CASSLGGTAEKLFF
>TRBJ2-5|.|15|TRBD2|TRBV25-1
TGTGCCAGCACGGAAGCGGGAGGGCCCCGAGAGACCCAGTACTTC
CASTEAGGPRETQYF
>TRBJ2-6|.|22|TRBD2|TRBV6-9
TGTGCCAGCAGTTACGAAACCCTACTAGCGGGAGGATCGGCGGCTGGGGCCAACGTCCTGACTTTC
CASSYETLLAGGSAAGANVLTF
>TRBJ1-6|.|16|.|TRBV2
TGTGCCAGCAGTGAACAGGGCTCTATCTATAATTCACCCCTCCACTTT
CASSEQGSIYNSPLHF
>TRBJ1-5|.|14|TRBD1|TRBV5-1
TGCGCCAGCAGCCCGCGGACAGGGCTTCAGCCCCAGCATTTT
CASSPRTGLQPQHF
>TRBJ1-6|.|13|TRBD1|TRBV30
TGTGCCTGGACGGGACAGGGGTATTCACCCCTCCACTTT
CAWTGQGYSPLHF
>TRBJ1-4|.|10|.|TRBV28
TGTGCCAGCGGAGTTTGGGAACTGTTTTTT
CASGVWELFF
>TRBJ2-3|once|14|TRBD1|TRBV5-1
TGCGCCAGCAGTTCGGGACAGAACACAGATACGCAGTATTTT
CASSSGQNTDTQYF
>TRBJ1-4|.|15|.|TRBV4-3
TGCGCCAGCAGCCAAGAGTTAGGGGATAGTGAAAAACTGTTTTTT
CASSQELGDSEKLFF
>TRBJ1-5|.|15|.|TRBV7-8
TGTGCCAGCAGCCCCGGCCCTGACGGGGATTGGTCCCAGCATTTT
CASSPGPDGDWSQHF
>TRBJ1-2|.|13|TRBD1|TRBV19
TGTGCCAGTAGTGGGACAGGTCAATATGGCTACACCTTC
CASSGTGQYGYTF
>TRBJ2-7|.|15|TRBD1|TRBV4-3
TGCGCCAGCAGCCAGGAATTAGGCAGGGGGTACGAGCAGTACTTC
CASSQELGRGYEQYF
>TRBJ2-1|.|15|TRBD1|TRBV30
TGTGCCTGGACACTGACAGGGGTGGCTAGCGAAGAGCAGTTCTTC
CAWTLTGVASEEQFF
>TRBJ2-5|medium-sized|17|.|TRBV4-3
TGCGCCAGCAGCCAAGGACGATCTAGGAGTGTACAAGAGACCCAGTACTTC
CASSQGRSRSVQETQYF
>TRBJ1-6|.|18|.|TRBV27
TGTGCCAGCAGTTTATCGAGGGGAGGCGGCAGGTCAAATTCACCCCTCCACTTT
CASSLSRGGGRSNSPLHF
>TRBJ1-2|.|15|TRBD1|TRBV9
TGTGCCAGCAGCTCCCGCCCGGGACAGCATTATGGCTACACCTTC
CASSSRPGQHYGYTF
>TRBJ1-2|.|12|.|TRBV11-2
TGTGCCAGCAGCTTAGCTCACTATGGCTACACCTTC
CASSLAHYGYTF